Reported below is one T cell receptor beta chain. Antigen unknown. Germline V gives CDR1 SGHTA, CDR2 FQGNSA. The CDR3 covers 13 residues. V was trimmed by 1 base and J by 8 bases, leaving 11 bases between them. The data were taken from a study of shared clonotypes between healthy human individuals. Study-wide points: A handful of donors shared about 4.8% of their naive CD4 clonotypes. Estimated clonotype richness was generally higher in naive than memory subsets. The expectation was that sequencing depth would affect clonotype sharing among donors.

Each PCR replicate from the sorted subsets contained around 200 ng DNA, which is about 31,000 T cell genomes. The protocol was immunoSEQ multiplex PCR, while the TCRdb copy is restricted to in-frame clones and leaves out a portion. The data hold more than 2 million clones, with more than 90% observed a single time. This receptor was taken from a man aged 18 to 29 in good health. The chain joins TRBV7-2 to TRBJ1-2; D gene unclear. Sequencing used naive CD4+ T cells sorted from blood. Subset reported: CD45RA+ positively selected. For the CDR3, the DNA is TGTGCCAGCAGCTTAGTCCCGGGCGGAGGCTACACCTTC. As protein: CASSLVPGGGYTF. Filled out from reference TRBV7-2 and TRBJ1-2, the complete variable domain reads GAGVSQSPSNKVTEKGKDVELRCDPISGHTALYWYRQSLGQGLEFLIYFQGNSAPDKSGLPSDRFSAERTGGSVSTLTIQRTQQEDSAVYLCASSLVPGGGYTFGSGTRLTVV.